The next 23 T cell receptor beta chains were all read from a single sample in a study of blood T cells in healthy people across ages. A J-beta primer mix and a sample-barcoded 5' primer were used in a second PCR of roughly 6 to 11 cycles. TCRdb called the 5' RACE reads again in MiXCR, with one record for every CDR3 protein. The sample yields hundreds of thousands of distinct CDR3 sequences, less than 35% seen once. The sequenced sample was blood. The receptors shown here come from a woman at least 80 years old in good health.

This clonotype occurred many times. This chain joins TRBV7-8 and TRBJ2-7; the match to TRBD1 covers 7 bases. J lost 2 bases, V lost 5 bases, and 18 bases had no gene match. Germline assignment: CDR1 SGHVS and CDR2 FQNEAQ. This CDR3 spans 18 amino acids. The CDR3 coding sequence is TGTGCCAGCAGCACTAACCCCCCGACAGGGATTGGTGCCTACGAGCAGTACTTC. Translated: CASSTNPPTGIGAYEQYF.

The chain carries TRBV29-1 and TRBJ1-4, with D possibly being TRBD1 (5 bases). This CDR3 contains 14 residues. Germline V lookup: CDR1 SQVTM, CDR2 ANQGSEA. V was cut by 6 bases and J by 8 bases, with 19 bases left in between. Written as DNA, the CDR3 is TGCAGCGTGCGGTCCGGGACCCTGAGGGAAAAACTGTTTTTT. Translating gives CSVRSGTLREKLFF.

V gene TRBV18 combines with J gene TRBJ2-3; D is undetermined. The germline gives CDR1 KGHSH, CDR2 LQKENI. V was shortened by 4 bases and J by 6 bases, with 14 bases between the two germline ends. This CDR3 has 14 amino acids. DNA of the CDR3: TGTGCCAGCTCACACGAATACGGTGAGGATACGCAGTATTTT. This gives the protein CASSHEYGEDTQYF.

This clonotype was counted ten times or more. The chain employs TRBV20-1 and TRBJ1-6; 10 nucleotides match TRBD1. The germline gives CDR1 DFQATT, CDR2 SNEGSKA (reference sequence). This CDR3 spans 15 amino acids. With V trimmed by 3 bases and J by 7 bases, 6 bases remained unmatched. The CDR3 nucleotides read TGCAGTGCTAGTCTAGAGGACAGGGGGAATTCACCCCTCCACTTT. This encodes CSASLEDRGNSPLHF.

The chain carries TRBV10-3 and TRBJ2-7, with a possible D match to TRBD1 (6 bases). The CDR3 spans 12 residues. From germline, CDR1 is ENHRY and CDR2 SYGVKD. V lost 10 bases and J 9 bases, leaving 19 bases between the germline ends. This CDR3 is CASRGRGLSQYF. CDR3 DNA: TGTGCCAGCCGGGGCAGGGGATTATCGCAGTACTTC.

This clonotype was counted a few times. The junction departs from the called germline gene at one end, perhaps through a read error. This chain links TRBV5-1 with TRBJ2-3; D not certain. The CDR3 spans 12 residues. Germline V CDR1 and CDR2: SGHRS, YFSETQ. The CDR3 coding sequence is TGCGCCGGCAGCCGTGATACAGATACGCAGTATTTT. It yields the protein CAGSRDTDTQYF.

This clonotype occurred a few times. The J gene is TRBJ1-5, the V gene TRBV6-5, with TRBD1 as a possible D gene (5 bases). This CDR3 comprises 13 residues. From germline, CDR1 is MNHEY and CDR2 SVGAGI. The V and J ends lost 7 bases and 6 bases respectively, with 13 bases between them. CDR3 sequence: CASIDGRGQPQHF. CDR3 bases: TGTGCCAGCATCGACGGGAGGGGTCAGCCCCAGCATTTT.

The rearrangement uses TRBV11-1 and TRBJ2-5; 11 nucleotides align to TRBD2. The germline CDR1 and CDR2 sequences are SGHAT and FQDESV (reference sequence). V was clipped by 6 bases and J by 11 bases; unmatched bases: 20. The CDR3 is 17 residues long. The CDR3 nucleotides are TGTGCCAGCAGGATGATAGCGGGGGGGGGACGGCACAATGAGCAGTACTTC. Translation: CASRMIAGGGRHNEQYF. Looking up the rest from reference TRBV11-1 and TRBJ2-5 gives the full variable domain: EAEVAQSPRYKITEKSQAVAFWCDPISGHATLYWYRQILGQGPELLVQFQDESVVDDSQLPKDRFSAERLKGVDSTLKIQPAELGDSAMYLCASRMIAGGGRHNEQYFGPGTRLLVL.

The CDR3 DNA reads as TGTGCCTGGAGCGTCGGGACGGAGACCCAGTACTTC. Translated, it gives CAWSVGTETQYF. This chain uses TRBV30 with TRBJ2-5, with D possibly called TRBD1 or TRBD2 (5 bases each). Trimming removed 3 bases at V and 5 bases at J, with 10 bases between. This CDR3 has 12 residues. Germline loops: CDR1 GTSNPN, CDR2 SVGIG (reference sequence). Full variable domain (outside the CDR3, taken from reference TRBV30 and TRBJ2-5): SQTIHQWPATLVQPVGSPLSLECTVEGTSNPNLYWYRQAAGRGLQLLFYSVGIGQISSEVPQNLSASRPQDRQFILSSKKLLLSDSGFYLCAWSVGTETQYFGPGTRLLVL.

In its sample, this clonotype was seen many times. The chain couples TRBV11-2 to TRBJ2-7; TRBD1 matches 9 bases. Germline V lookup: CDR1 SGHAT, CDR2 FQNNGV. The CDR3 is 15 residues long. V shed 5 bases and J 6 bases; nucleotides not matched to a gene: 11. The CDR3 loop is CASSPKGTGFSEQYF. In DNA, the CDR3 is TGTGCCAGCAGCCCCAAGGGGACAGGGTTTTCCGAGCAGTACTTC.

The chain is built from TRBV12-3 or TRBV12-4 and TRBJ1-1, with D possibly matching TRBD1 (5 bases). The V and J ends lost 6 bases and 9 bases respectively, with 17 bases between them. The CDR3 loop spans 13 amino acids. The CDR3 DNA reads as TGTGCCAGCAGCTTTCCGGGGGGTACCAAAGCTTTCTTT. This encodes CASSFPGGTKAFF.

The rearrangement joins TRBV6-2 or TRBV6-3 to TRBJ2-5; D is tentatively TRBD1 or TRBD2 (5 bases each). The V gene's germline CDR1 is MNHEY and CDR2 SVGEGT. The CDR3 covers 13 residues. V was cut by 9 bases and J by 11 bases, with 22 bases left in between. The CDR3 loop reads CASRDPTLNEQYF. CDR3 sequence (DNA): TGTGCCAGTAGGGACCCGACTCTCAATGAGCAGTACTTC.

This clonotype came up many times. This sequence may be a read error, since a much larger clone differs from it by one base. V gene TRBV10-3 combines with J gene TRBJ2-1, with TRBD2 matching 9 bases. Judging by the DNA end, TRBJ2-7 fits better; the J call may be wrong. This CDR3 is 14 amino acids long. Germline V gene sequence: CDR1 ENHRY, CDR2 SYGVKD. CDR3 DNA sequence: TGTGCCAGCCTAGCGGGGAGCTCCTACAATGAGCAGTACTTC. It yields the protein CASLAGSSYNEQYF.

This clonotype was counted ten times or more. The CDR3 nucleotides read TGTGCCAGCAGTTTCATAGGGGGGGCTCGGTTCTTC. The encoded protein is CASSFIGGARFF. The rearrangement links TRBV12-3 or TRBV12-4 to TRBJ2-1; a weak D match, TRBD2 (7 bases). This CDR3 is built from 12 residues. With 3 bases removed from V and 15 bases from J, the gap between germline ends came to 15 bases.

Many counts were recorded for this clonotype. The V call is TRBV9, the J call TRBJ2-5; no definite D call. The germline CDR1 and CDR2 sequences are SGDLS and YYNGEE. The CDR3 runs to 14 residues. V lost 0 bases and J 5 bases, leaving 11 bases between the germline ends. The CDR3 region has the DNA TGTGCCAGCAGCGTAGCCCGGGTGGGGGAGACCCAGTACTTC. It yields the protein CASSVARVGETQYF.

This clonotype was seen more than once but under ten times. V usage is TRBV6-6 and J usage is TRBJ2-7, with 9 bases that match TRBD2. V lost 5 bases to trimming and J lost 6 bases; unmatched junction nucleotides: 11. Germline V gives CDR1 MNHNY, CDR2 SVGAGI (reference sequence). The CDR3 sequence is 15 residues long. CDR3 in amino acids: CASSLLGAREGEQYF. For the CDR3, the DNA is TGTGCCAGCAGTCTCTTGGGGGCGCGGGAGGGCGAGCAGTACTTC.

Remarks on this clonotype: A much larger clone differs from this one at a single base, so this may be a read error. V is TRBV4-3 and J is TRBJ1-4; D possibly corresponds to TRBD1 (6 bases). This CDR3 region has 14 residues. Per the germline V gene, CDR1 is LGHNA and CDR2 is YSLEER. With 2 bases removed from V and 7 bases from J, the gap between germline ends came to 11 bases. This CDR3 reads CASSQRGATEKLFF. CDR3 in DNA: TGCGCCAGCAGCCAAAGGGGGGCAACTGAAAAACTGTTTTTT.

In its sample, this clonotype was seen a few times. V is TRBV5-1 and J is TRBJ1-1; tentatively, D is TRBD1 (5 bases). CDR1 SGHRS and CDR2 YFSETQ come from the germline V gene. V shed 4 bases and J shed 5 bases, with 21 bases lying between them. The CDR3 spans 16 residues. The CDR3 sequence is CASSRTAGGVETEAFF. CDR3 bases: TGCGCCAGCAGCCGGACGGCAGGAGGGGTTGAAACTGAAGCTTTCTTT.

V usage is TRBV20-1 and J usage is TRBJ2-7; no firm D call. Deletions cut 0 bases from V and 5 bases from J, with 11 bases between. The CDR3 sequence is 13 residues long. The germline V gene encodes CDR1 DFQATT and CDR2 SNEGSKA (reference sequence). The DNA of the CDR3 is TGCAGTGCTAGAGAAACGGACCCTCACGAGCAGTACTTC. Translating gives CSARETDPHEQYF.

On this clonotype: Possible read error: a much larger clone is one base away. This chain links TRBV12-3 or TRBV12-4 with TRBJ2-3; D uncertain. This CDR3 has 16 amino acids. V dropped 3 bases and J dropped 1 base, with 14 bases sitting between them. The CDR3 bases are TGTGCCAGCAGTTTTCGCCGACAAGCTGGCACAGATACGCAGTATTTT. The encoded protein is CASSFRRQAGTDTQYF.

As for this clonotype: This may arise from a read error, as a much more abundant clone is one base away. This chain uses TRBV20-1 with TRBJ2-4, with unresolved D. From germline, CDR1 is DFQATT and CDR2 SNEGSKA (reference sequence). The CDR3 has 15 amino acids. The ends were cut back, 0 bases at V and 13 bases at J, with 22 bases in the middle. CDR3 residues: CSARDPSPLHNEQYF. CDR3 nucleotide sequence: TGCAGTGCTAGAGATCCCAGTCCCCTCCACAATGAGCAGTACTTC.

The J gene is TRBJ1-2, the V gene TRBV5-6, with 9 bases that match TRBD1. This CDR3 is 16 amino acids long. Trimming cost V 4 bases and J 6 bases; bases outside gene matches: 13. From germline, CDR1 is SGHDT and CDR2 YYEEEE. The CDR3 loop reads CASSPTGTGIIHGYTF. CDR3 in DNA: TGTGCCAGCAGCCCTACCGGGACAGGGATTATCCATGGCTACACCTTC.

This clonotype was seen many times. The CDR3 loop is CASSRGLVSHEQYF. In nucleotides, the CDR3 is TGTGCCAGCAGCCGGGGACTAGTAAGCCACGAGCAGTACTTC. The V and J genes are TRBV3-1 and TRBJ2-7; 8 nucleotides agree with TRBD2. Germline CDR1 and CDR2: LGHDT and YNNKEL (reference sequence). The length of the CDR3 is 14 residues. V gave up 4 bases and J gave up 5 bases; unmatched junction bases: 7.